The clone carrying this TCR beta chain was observed a handful of times. Its antigen is undetermined. This entry is derived from a study of CD8 T cells in ankylosing spondylitis. Libraries for TCR beta were made by quantitative 5'-RACE with molecular barcodes. TCRdb used MiXCR to reprocess the 5' RACE reads, holding one entry per CDR3 protein. The sample carries some 800,000 distinct CDR3 sequences, about 12% recorded once. Study-wide points: Earlier work had already found some motif variants in reactive arthritis synovial fluid and blood. It appeared that ankylosing spondylitis blood was characterized by a TCR beta motif of fewer than 10 highly homologous variants. Peripheral blood samples showed relatively rare disease-linked clones, and these clones were CD8+. The study looked at matched synovial fluid samples from ankylosing spondylitis patients. Disease-linked clones were reported to be significantly enriched there.

Germline CDR1 and CDR2: LNHNV and YYDKDF (reference sequence). This CDR3 has 15 residues. The V and J ends lost 5 bases and 0 bases respectively, with 14 bases between them. The J gene is TRBJ2-7, the V gene TRBV15; TRBD1 is a possible D gene (6 bases). The TCR sequence derives from a male donor with ankylosing spondylitis. The sequencing sample was made of blood, either unsorted or a sorted T cell fraction (not recorded which). CDR3 bases: TGTGCCACCAGCTATAACAGGGTTACCTCCTACGAGCAGTACTTC. It yields the protein CATSYNRVTSYEQYF.